The present TCR beta chain was sequenced within a study of glioma-infiltrating T cells. Germline CDR1 is LGHNA and CDR2 is YNFKEQ. CDR3 length equals 20 residues. V shed 4 bases and J 0 bases; nucleotides not matched to a gene: 14. Study results and caveats: Above-expected tissue-blood divergence occurred in all gliomas, most in low-grade ones. CDR3 overlap between tissue and blood was very small.

This clonotype was detected many times. Its antigen is not known. Using RNA template, CDR3s of TCR alpha and beta were amplified with iRepertoire arm-PCR. TCRdb redid the calling of the multiplex PCR reads with MiXCR, one entry per CDR3 protein. The data contain roughly 120,000 distinct CDR3 sequences, roughly 23% of them singletons. This chain joins TRBV4-2 and TRBJ2-2; 10 bases match TRBD2. Sequenced input: glioma tissue, nonneoplastic brain tissue, or PBMCs (not recorded which). The sequence was obtained from a human donor with low-grade glioma or glioblastoma, undergoing nonglioma brain surgery, or in good health (not recorded which). This CDR3 is CASSLSGARGLASNTGELFF. In nucleotides, the CDR3 is TGTGCCAGCAGCCTGTCGGGGGCGAGGGGACTAGCGTCGAACACCGGGGAGCTGTTTTTT.